Sequencing of this T cell receptor beta chain was carried out in a study of T cells in Graves' hyperthyroidism and ophthalmopathy. Across the whole study: Once the initial diagnosis was made, peripheral blood was obtained before any treatment. Study-level results: By a 13 V-J model, ophthalmopathy was set apart from stable hyperthyroidism. Appearing also in blood were most of the thyroid clonotypes expanded above 0.001.

Concerning this clonotype: Antigen specificity is unknown.

Exclusions: uncontrolled infection, other autoimmune disease, pregnancy, lactation. The CDR3 loop spans 16 amino acids. The germline V gene encodes CDR1 SGHAT and CDR2 FQNNGV. The ends were cut back, 2 bases at V and 4 bases at J, with 16 bases in the middle. RNA transcripts served as the template for amplifying TCR beta CDR3 regions. The HTBI primer set served for first-round RT-PCR of the TCR CDR3. TCRdb analysed the multiplex PCR reads with MiXCR anew, one entry per CDR3 protein. The data contain approximately 610,000 distinct CDR3 sequences, roughly 15% of them seen just once; the ten biggest clones take up over 3.5%.

The receptor was isolated from a woman in her thirties or forties with Graves' ophthalmopathy. The sample was blood. The V call is TRBV11-2, the J call TRBJ2-3, with a tentative D call TRBD2 (6 bases). The CDR3 DNA is TGTGCCAGCAGCTTAAACCCGGGAGACACTGCAGATACGCAGTATTTT. It yields the protein CASSLNPGDTADTQYF.